The 21 T cell receptor beta chains below were found in one sample sequenced in a study of CD8+ T cells in alopecia areata. Extracted RNA was reverse transcribed, and the resulting cDNA served as sequencing template. Profiling relied on immunoSEQ multiplex PCR, and the TCRdb table lists in-frame clones only, not all of them. The data hold over 3,000 clones, with over 55% observed a single time. Sequenced: skin. These receptors were obtained from a human donor in good health.

This clone has only one observation. The chain combines TRBV18 with TRBJ1-1, with TRBD1 matching 7 bases. This CDR3 is built from 13 residues. In germline, CDR1 is KGHSH, CDR2 LQKENI. J lost 5 bases, V lost 6 bases, and 6 bases had no gene match. DNA for the CDR3: TGTGCCAGCTCCCCAACAGGGGATACTGAAGCTTTCTTT. Translating it yields CASSPTGDTEAFF.

V and J are TRBV5-1 and TRBJ1-2, with D possibly being TRBD1 (5 bases). The CDR3 consists of 14 residues. With 4 bases removed from V and 2 bases from J, the gap between germline ends came to 12 bases. Germline CDR1 is SGHRS and CDR2 is YFSETQ. The CDR3 coding sequence is TGCGCCAGCAGCCGGACGCAGGGCAACTATGGCTACACCTTC. Protein product: CASSRTQGNYGYTF.

The chain has TRBV2 and TRBJ2-2; tentatively, D is TRBD2 (5 bases). From germline, CDR1 is SNHLY and CDR2 FYNNEI. This CDR3 contains 12 residues. V gave up 9 bases and J gave up 6 bases, with 11 bases separating them. Here the CDR3 reads CARDLGAGELFF. The CDR3, as DNA: TGTGCCAGAGACTTGGGAGCCGGGGAGCTGTTTTTT.

V is TRBV7-9 and J is TRBJ2-7; 11 bases map to TRBD1. The V gene end was trimmed by 4 bases and the J gene end by 4 bases; junction bases not matched to a gene: 6. From germline, CDR1 is SEHNR and CDR2 FQNEAQ (reference sequence). The CDR3 has 15 residues. The CDR3 reads CASSSMGQGGYEQYF. The CDR3 region has the DNA TGTGCCAGCAGCTCGATGGGACAGGGGGGATACGAGCAGTACTTC.

The chain employs TRBV7-3 and TRBJ2-5, with D perhaps matching TRBD1 or TRBD2 (5 bases each). CDR3 length equals 17 residues. The V and J ends lost 0 bases and 9 bases respectively, with 23 bases between them. Germline V CDR1 and CDR2: SGHTA, FQGTGA. This chain's CDR3 is CASSLTSLGTSRGAQYF. DNA of the CDR3: TGTGCCAGCAGCTTAACGTCCTTGGGCACTTCAAGAGGGGCCCAGTACTTC.

V gene TRBV21-1 combines with J gene TRBJ2-7; the tabulated D call, TRBD1, remains unverified against the DNA. The J call may not be correct, given that the DNA end is closer to TRBJ2-1. TRBV21-1 is a pseudogene segment. The CDR3 runs to 11 residues. The CDR3 nucleotides are TGTGCCAGCCACAGTGGCGATGAGCAGTTCTTC. This gives the protein CASHSGDEQFF.

The chain couples TRBV4-1 to TRBJ2-4; D not resolved. The V gene's germline CDR1 is MGHRA and CDR2 YSYEKL. The CDR3 totals 16 residues. Trimming removed 0 bases at V and 7 bases at J, with 16 bases between. CDR3 coding DNA: TGCGCCAGCAGCCAAGATTGGGGTCCGTTGGCCAACATTCAGTACTTC. Amino acids: CASSQDWGPLANIQYF.

This chain connects TRBV27 to TRBJ1-6; no definite D call. The V and J ends lost 2 bases and 7 bases respectively, with 6 bases between them. Germline CDR1 reads MNHEY; CDR2 reads SMNVEV (reference sequence). The CDR3 loop spans 13 amino acids. This CDR3 reads CASSLGPNSPLHF. The CDR3 nucleotides read TGTGCCAGCAGTTTAGGGCCGAATTCACCCCTCCACTTT.

The V gene is TRBV25-1, the J gene TRBJ2-5, with 11 bases identical to TRBD2. V lost 5 bases, J lost 1 base, and 3 bases stayed unmatched. CDR3 length: 15 residues. The germline gives CDR1 MGHDK, CDR2 SYGVNS. CDR3 in amino acids: CASSTGTSGQETQYF. CDR3 coding DNA: TGTGCCAGCAGTACCGGGACTAGCGGCCAAGAGACCCAGTACTTC.

This chain uses TRBV7-6 with TRBJ1-2; D might be TRBD1 (6 bases). The CDR3 extends over 18 amino acids. The V gene's germline CDR1 is SGHVS and CDR2 FNYEAQ. Trimming stripped 2 bases from V and 1 base from J, with 20 bases between. The CDR3 DNA is TGTGCCAGCAGCTTAAAAACTGTGCCTGTACAGGGTAACTATGGCTACACCTTC. Amino acid sequence: CASSLKTVPVQGNYGYTF.

J is TRBJ1-2 and V is TRBV19; D is uncertain. Per the germline V gene, CDR1 is LNHDA and CDR2 is SQIVND (reference sequence). V dropped 3 bases and J dropped 8 bases, with 13 bases sitting between them. This CDR3 is 13 amino acids long. CDR3 protein: CASSIPGVGGYTF. The CDR3 DNA sequence: TGTGCCAGTAGTATCCCTGGGGTCGGGGGCTACACCTTC.

The chain recombines TRBV5-1 with TRBJ1-2; 9 nucleotides agree with TRBD1. Per germline, CDR1 SGHRS and CDR2 YFSETQ. V was clipped by 2 bases and J by 4 bases; unmatched bases: 9. CDR3 length equals 16 residues. CDR3 in DNA: TGCGCCAGCAGCTTAGCCCCGGGACAGGGTGCCTATGGCTACACCTTC. This gives the protein CASSLAPGQGAYGYTF.

This chain connects TRBV2 to TRBJ2-3, with TRBD2 identical over 8 bases. The CDR3 runs 12 residues. Germline loops: CDR1 SNHLY, CDR2 FYNNEI. V dropped 3 bases and J dropped 14; count of bases not matched to a gene: 7. The CDR3 coding sequence is TGTGCCAGCAGTGACCGCGGGGGGACTCCGTATTTT. Amino acids: CASSDRGGTPYF. The full variable domain, with the rest looked up from reference TRBV2 and TRBJ2-3, is EPEVTQTPSHQVTQMGQEVILRCVPISNHLYFYWYRQILGQKVEFLVSFYNNEISEKSEIFDDQFSVERPDGSNFTLKIRSTKLEDSAMYFCASSDRGGTPYFGPGTRLTVL.

The V gene is TRBV5-6, the J gene TRBJ1-2; perhaps TRBD1 as D (5 bases). V lost 4 bases and J lost 4, with 11 bases in between. The germline gives CDR1 SGHDT, CDR2 YYEEEE. This CDR3 region has 13 residues. The CDR3 DNA reads TGTGCCAGCAGCCTACGGGACCCCTATGGCTACACCTTC. Its protein product is CASSLRDPYGYTF.

The chain recombines TRBV11-2 with TRBJ1-2; unclear D gene. The CDR3 has 17 amino acids. Trimming shortened V by 5 bases and J by 4 bases, and 23 bases separated the two germline ends. Germline V gene sequence: CDR1 SGHAT, CDR2 FQNNGV. The chain's CDR3 is CASSEVAASRKTYGYTF. CDR3 nucleotide sequence: TGTGCCAGCAGCGAGGTTGCAGCAAGCAGAAAGACCTATGGCTACACCTTC.

This clone was seen only a few times. This chain connects TRBV5-1 to TRBJ2-7; 8 bases match TRBD1. The germline gives CDR1 SGHRS, CDR2 YFSETQ. The CDR3 has 14 amino acids. V shed 4 bases, J shed 0 bases, and the junction held 3 bases outside the gene matches. The CDR3 is CASSGDRSSYEQYF. The CDR3 DNA is TGCGCCAGCAGCGGGGACAGGAGCTCCTACGAGCAGTACTTC.

V gene TRBV2 combines with J gene TRBJ2-2; TRBD2 agrees at 9 bases. Unmatched junction bases numbered 1, after V lost 4 bases and J lost 1 base. Germline lookup yields CDR1 SNHLY and CDR2 FYNNEI. The CDR3 extends over 15 amino acids. DNA of the CDR3: TGTGCCAGCAGTGGACTAGCGGTGAACACCGGGGAGCTGTTTTTT. It translates to CASSGLAVNTGELFF. The full variable domain, its missing parts supplied by reference TRBV2 and TRBJ2-2, is EPEVTQTPSHQVTQMGQEVILRCVPISNHLYFYWYRQILGQKVEFLVSFYNNEISEKSEIFDDQFSVERPDGSNFTLKIRSTKLEDSAMYFCASSGLAVNTGELFFGEGSRLTVL.

The rearrangement links TRBV4-2 to TRBJ2-7; the D gene is possibly TRBD2 (5 bases). CDR1 and CDR2 (germline): LGHNA, YNFKEQ. The CDR3 is 13 amino acids. Trimming pared 6 bases from V and 3 bases from J, leaving 12 bases between. This chain's CDR3 is CASSPRAGYEQYF. The CDR3 DNA reads as TGTGCCAGCAGTCCGAGGGCAGGCTACGAGCAGTACTTC.

The chain uses TRBV29-1 and TRBJ2-1, with 8 bases lining up with TRBD2. This CDR3 has 15 amino acids. The V gene's germline CDR1 is SQVTM and CDR2 ANQGSEA. V shed 2 bases, J shed 3 bases, and the junction held 6 bases outside the gene matches. CDR3 DNA sequence: TGCAGCGTTGAATTACGACGGGGGGGCTACAATGAGCAGTTCTTC. Amino acids: CSVELRRGGYNEQFF.

The J gene is TRBJ1-5, the V gene TRBV11-2; no firm D call. Trimming stripped 2 bases from V and 3 bases from J, with 8 bases between. Germline CDR1 and CDR2: SGHAT and FQNNGV. The CDR3 sequence is 14 residues long. CDR3 DNA: TGTGCCAGCAGCTTATCGGATTCCAATCAGCCCCAGCATTTT. This codes for CASSLSDSNQPQHF.

As DNA, the CDR3 is TGCGCCAGCAGCTTGGGGGTTTCTGGGGCCAACGTCCTGACTTTC. It codes for CASSLGVSGANVLTF. The V gene is TRBV5-1, the J gene TRBJ2-6; D unclear. With 0 bases removed from V and 1 base from J, the gap between germline ends came to 5 bases. The CDR3 has 15 residues. CDR1 is SGHRS and CDR2 is YFSETQ in the germline V gene.